The clone carrying this T cell receptor beta chain showed up many times. Its antigen is unidentified. Method: immunoSEQ multiplex PCR; TCRdb's copy keeps in-frame clones and lacks some. Observed are more than 3,000 clones, no singletons, with the top ten taking more than 25%. This record belongs to a study of T cells after posttransplantation cyclophosphamide. Study results and caveats: Later blood repertoires were often dominated by clones from the donor CD8+ memory compartment. Recipient CMV seropositivity and CMV reactivation strongly tracked TRB clonality. TRB overlap between skin or GI tissue T cells and blood was limited.

Cyclophosphamide on days +3 and +4 followed busulfan-fludarabine conditioning and a marrow graft. Germline CDR1 is SGDLS and CDR2 is YYNGEE. Trimming left V 7 bases short and J 3 bases short, with 12 bases between. The CDR3 runs to 13 residues. This chain links TRBV9 with TRBJ2-3; tentatively, D is TRBD2 (7 bases). The sample consisted of PBMCs, taken 84 days after allogeneic stem cell transplant with posttransplant cyclophosphamide. The source is a female patient aged 35 to 55 who received an allogeneic stem cell transplant from a related donor, was CMV-positive, and had no GVHD. Certain T cells may be donor cells from the graft. The CDR3 DNA follows: TGTGCCAGCCGCGGGGGCGCGACAGATACGCAGTATTTT. Translation gives CASRGGATDTQYF.